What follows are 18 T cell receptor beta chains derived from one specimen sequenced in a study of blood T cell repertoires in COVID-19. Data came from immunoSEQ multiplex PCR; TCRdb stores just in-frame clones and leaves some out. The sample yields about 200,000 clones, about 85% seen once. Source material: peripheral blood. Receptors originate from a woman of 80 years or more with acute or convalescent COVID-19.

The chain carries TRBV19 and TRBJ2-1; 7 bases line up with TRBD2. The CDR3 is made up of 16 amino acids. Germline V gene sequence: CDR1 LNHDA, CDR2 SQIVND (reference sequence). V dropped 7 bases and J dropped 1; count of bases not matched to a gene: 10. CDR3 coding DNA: TGTGCCAGTACCCCGACTAGCCACAGGTCCTACAATGAGCAGTTCTTC. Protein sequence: CASTPTSHRSYNEQFF.

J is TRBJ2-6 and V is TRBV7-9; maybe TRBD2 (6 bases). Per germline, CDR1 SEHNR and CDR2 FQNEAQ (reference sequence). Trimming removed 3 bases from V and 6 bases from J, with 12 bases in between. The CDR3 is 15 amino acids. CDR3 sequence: CASSLRGGEANVLTF. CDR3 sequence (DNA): TGTGCCAGCAGCTTGAGGGGCGGGGAGGCCAACGTCCTGACTTTC.

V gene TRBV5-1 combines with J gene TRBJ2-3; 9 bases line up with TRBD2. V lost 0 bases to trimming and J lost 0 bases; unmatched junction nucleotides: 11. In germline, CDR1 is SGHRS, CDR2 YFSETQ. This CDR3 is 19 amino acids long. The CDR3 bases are TGCGCCAGCAGCTTGGATCGTCGTGGTAGCGGGGGTAGCACAGATACGCAGTATTTT. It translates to CASSLDRRGSGGSTDTQYF. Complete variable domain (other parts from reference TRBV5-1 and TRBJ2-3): KAGVTQTPRYLIKTRGQQVTLSCSPISGHRSVSWYQQTPGQGLQFLFEYFSETQRNKGNFPGRFSGRQFSNSRSEMNVSTLELGDSALYLCASSLDRRGSGGSTDTQYFGPGTRLTVL.

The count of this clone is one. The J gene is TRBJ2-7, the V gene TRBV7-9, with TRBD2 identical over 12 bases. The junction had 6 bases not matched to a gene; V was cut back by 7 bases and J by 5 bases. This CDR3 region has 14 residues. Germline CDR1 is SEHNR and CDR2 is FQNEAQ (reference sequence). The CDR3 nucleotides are TGTGCCAGCACCCTAGCGGGAGGGTACCACGAGCAGTACTTC. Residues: CASTLAGGYHEQYF.

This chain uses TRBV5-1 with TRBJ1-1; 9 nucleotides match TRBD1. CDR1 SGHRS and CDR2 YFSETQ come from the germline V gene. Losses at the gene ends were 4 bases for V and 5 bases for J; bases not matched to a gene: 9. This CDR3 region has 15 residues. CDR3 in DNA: TGCGCCAGCAGCCCCTTACAGGGGGCGTTTACTGAAGCTTTCTTT. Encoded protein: CASSPLQGAFTEAFF.

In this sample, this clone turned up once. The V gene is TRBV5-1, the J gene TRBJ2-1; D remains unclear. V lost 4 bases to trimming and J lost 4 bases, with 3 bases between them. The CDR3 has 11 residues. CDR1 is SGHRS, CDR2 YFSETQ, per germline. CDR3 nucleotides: TGCGCCAGCAGCCTATACAATGAGCAGTTCTTC. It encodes CASSLYNEQFF.

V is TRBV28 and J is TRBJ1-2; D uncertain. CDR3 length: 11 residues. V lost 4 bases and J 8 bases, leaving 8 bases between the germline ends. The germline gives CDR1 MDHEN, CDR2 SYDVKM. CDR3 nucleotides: TGTGCCAGCAGTTCCCACCGGGGCTACACCTTC. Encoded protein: CASSSHRGYTF.

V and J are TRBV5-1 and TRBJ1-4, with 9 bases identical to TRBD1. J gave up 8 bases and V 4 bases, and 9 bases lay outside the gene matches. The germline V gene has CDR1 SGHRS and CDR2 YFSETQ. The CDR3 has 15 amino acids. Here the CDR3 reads CASSPLTGGGEKLFF. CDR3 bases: TGCGCCAGCAGCCCCCTGACAGGGGGAGGAGAAAAACTGTTTTTT.

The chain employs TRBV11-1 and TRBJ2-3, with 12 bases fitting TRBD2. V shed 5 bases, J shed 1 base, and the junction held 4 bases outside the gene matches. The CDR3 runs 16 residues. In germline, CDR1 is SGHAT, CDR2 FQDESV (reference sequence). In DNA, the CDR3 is TGTGCCAGCAGCCCGGGGACTAGCGGGCGCACAGATACGCAGTATTTT. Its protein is CASSPGTSGRTDTQYF.

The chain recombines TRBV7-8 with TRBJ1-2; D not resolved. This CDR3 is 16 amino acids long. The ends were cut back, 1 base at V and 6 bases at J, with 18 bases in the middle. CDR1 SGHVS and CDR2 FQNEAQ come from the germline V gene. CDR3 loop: CASSLELGGRLDGYTF. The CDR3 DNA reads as TGTGCCAGCAGCTTAGAACTCGGTGGCAGGCTCGATGGCTACACCTTC.

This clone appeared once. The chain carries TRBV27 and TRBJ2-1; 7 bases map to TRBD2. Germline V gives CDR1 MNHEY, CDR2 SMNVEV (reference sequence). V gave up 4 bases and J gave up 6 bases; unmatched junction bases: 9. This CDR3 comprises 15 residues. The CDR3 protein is CASSSRRAGVNEQFF. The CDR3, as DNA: TGTGCCAGCAGTTCAAGACGGGCGGGAGTCAATGAGCAGTTCTTC.

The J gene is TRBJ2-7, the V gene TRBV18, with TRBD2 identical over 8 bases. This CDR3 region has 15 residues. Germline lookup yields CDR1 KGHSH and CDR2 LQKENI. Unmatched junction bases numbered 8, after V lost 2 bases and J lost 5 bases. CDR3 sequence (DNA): TGTGCCAGCTCACCAGGGACGGGAGGGATCCACGAGCAGTACTTC. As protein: CASSPGTGGIHEQYF.

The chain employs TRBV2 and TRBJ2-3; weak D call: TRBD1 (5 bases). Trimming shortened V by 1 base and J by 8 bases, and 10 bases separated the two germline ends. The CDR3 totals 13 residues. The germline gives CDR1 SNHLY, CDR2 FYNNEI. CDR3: CASSEVTQGTQYF. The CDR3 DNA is TGTGCCAGCAGTGAAGTGACGCAGGGTACGCAGTATTTT.

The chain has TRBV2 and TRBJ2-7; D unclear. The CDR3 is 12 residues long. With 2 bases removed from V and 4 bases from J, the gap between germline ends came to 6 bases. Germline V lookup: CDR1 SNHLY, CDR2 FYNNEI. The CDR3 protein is CASSELSYEQYF. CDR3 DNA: TGTGCCAGCAGTGAACTGAGTTACGAGCAGTACTTC.

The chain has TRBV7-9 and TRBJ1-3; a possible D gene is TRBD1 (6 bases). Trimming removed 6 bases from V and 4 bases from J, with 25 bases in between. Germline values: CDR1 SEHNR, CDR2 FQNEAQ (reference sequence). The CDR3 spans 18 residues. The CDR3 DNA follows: TGTGCCAGCAGTTTGGGGGCCGAGGCGGCCGTTTACGGAAACACCATATATTTT. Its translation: CASSLGAEAAVYGNTIYF.

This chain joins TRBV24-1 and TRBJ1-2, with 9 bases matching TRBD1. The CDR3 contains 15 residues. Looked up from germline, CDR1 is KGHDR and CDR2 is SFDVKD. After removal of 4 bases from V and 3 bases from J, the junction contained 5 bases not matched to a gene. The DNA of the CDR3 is TGTGCCACCAGTGACACGGGACAGGGATACTATGGCTACACCTTC. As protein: CATSDTGQGYYGYTF.

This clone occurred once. In DNA form, the CDR3 reads TGTGCCAGCAGCCAAGCCGGGAGCAATCAGCCCCAGCATTTT. Protein sequence: CASSQAGSNQPQHF. The chain carries TRBV3-1 (or the pseudogene TRBV3-2) and TRBJ1-5, with no clear D. CDR1 is LGHDT, CDR2 YNNKEL, per germline (reference sequence). Trimming pared 1 base from V and 1 base from J, leaving 5 bases between. The CDR3 runs to 14 residues.

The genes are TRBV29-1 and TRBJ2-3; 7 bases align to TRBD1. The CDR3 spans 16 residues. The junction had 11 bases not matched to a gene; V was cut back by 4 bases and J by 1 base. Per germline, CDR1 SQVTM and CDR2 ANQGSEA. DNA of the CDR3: TGCAGCGTTGTTGGGTTGGGGACAGCGGGCACAGATACGCAGTATTTT. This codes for CSVVGLGTAGTDTQYF.